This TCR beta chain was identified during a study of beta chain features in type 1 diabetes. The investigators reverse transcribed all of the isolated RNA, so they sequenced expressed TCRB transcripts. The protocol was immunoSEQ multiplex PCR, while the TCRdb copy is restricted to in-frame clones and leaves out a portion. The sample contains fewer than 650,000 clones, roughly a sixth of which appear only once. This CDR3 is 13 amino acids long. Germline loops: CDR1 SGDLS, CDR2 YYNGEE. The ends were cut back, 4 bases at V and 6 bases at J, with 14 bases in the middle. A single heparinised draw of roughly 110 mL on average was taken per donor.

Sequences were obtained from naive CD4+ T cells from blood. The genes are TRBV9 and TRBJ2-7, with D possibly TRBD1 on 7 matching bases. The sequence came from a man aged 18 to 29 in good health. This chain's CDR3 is CASSSQGGLEQYF. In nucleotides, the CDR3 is TGTGCCAGCAGCTCCCAGGGGGGCCTCGAGCAGTACTTC.